This paragraph reports one T cell receptor (beta chain). The antigen remains undetermined. This record comes from a study of shared clonotypes between healthy human individuals. Study outcomes and limitations: Sharing across several donors was seen in 5% to 5.5% of naive CD4 clonotypes.

Some clones are missing from TCRdb's copy, which holds only in-frame ones; the method was immunoSEQ multiplex PCR. Of 1,500,000 or so clones listed, approximately 98.5% are singletons. Germline values: CDR1 LNHDA, CDR2 SQIVND (reference sequence). There are 15 residues in the CDR3. Trimming removed 4 bases from V and 5 bases from J, with 17 bases in between. Sequenced: naive CD4+ T cells sorted from blood. Documented subset: CD45RA+ positively selected. This clonotype was sampled from a man between 25 and 39 years old in good health. The chain employs TRBV19 and TRBJ2-5, with D perhaps matching TRBD2 (6 bases). The chain's CDR3 is CASSRFGGGGETQYF. CDR3 coding DNA: TGTGCCAGTAGTAGGTTCGGGGGTGGAGGTGAGACCCAGTACTTC.